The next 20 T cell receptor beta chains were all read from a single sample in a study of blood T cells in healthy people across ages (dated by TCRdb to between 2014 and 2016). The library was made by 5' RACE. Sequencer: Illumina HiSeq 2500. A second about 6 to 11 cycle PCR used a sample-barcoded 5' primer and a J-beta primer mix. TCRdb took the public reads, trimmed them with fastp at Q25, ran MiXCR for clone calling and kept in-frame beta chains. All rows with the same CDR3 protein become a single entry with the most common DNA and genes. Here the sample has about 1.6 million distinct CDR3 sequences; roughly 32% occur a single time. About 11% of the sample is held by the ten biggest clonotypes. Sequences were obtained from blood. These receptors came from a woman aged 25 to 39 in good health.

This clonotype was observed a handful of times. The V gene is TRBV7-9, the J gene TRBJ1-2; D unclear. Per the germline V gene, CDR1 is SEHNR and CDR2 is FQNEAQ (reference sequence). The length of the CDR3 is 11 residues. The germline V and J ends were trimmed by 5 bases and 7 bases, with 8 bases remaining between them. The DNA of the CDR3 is TGTGCCAGCAGCCCCGCACCTGGCTACACCTTC. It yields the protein CASSPAPGYTF.

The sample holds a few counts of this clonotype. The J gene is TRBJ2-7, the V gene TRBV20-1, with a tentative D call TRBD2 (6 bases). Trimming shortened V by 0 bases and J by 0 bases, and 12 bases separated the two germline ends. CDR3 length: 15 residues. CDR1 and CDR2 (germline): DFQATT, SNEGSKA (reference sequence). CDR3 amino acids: CSAREEGDSSYEQYF. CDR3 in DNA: TGCAGTGCTAGAGAGGAGGGAGACTCCTCCTACGAGCAGTACTTC.

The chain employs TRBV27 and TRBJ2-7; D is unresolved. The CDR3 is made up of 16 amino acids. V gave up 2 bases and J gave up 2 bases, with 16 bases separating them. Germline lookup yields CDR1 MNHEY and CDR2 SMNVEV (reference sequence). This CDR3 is CASSLTGGRVTYEQYF. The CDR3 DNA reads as TGTGCCAGCAGTTTAACCGGCGGACGAGTTACCTACGAGCAGTACTTC.

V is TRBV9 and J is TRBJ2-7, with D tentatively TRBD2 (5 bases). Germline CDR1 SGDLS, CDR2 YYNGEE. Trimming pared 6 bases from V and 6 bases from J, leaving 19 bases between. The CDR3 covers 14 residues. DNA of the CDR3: TGTGCCAGCACCTGGGGAGCTTCATCGCCCGAGCAGTACTTC. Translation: CASTWGASSPEQYF.

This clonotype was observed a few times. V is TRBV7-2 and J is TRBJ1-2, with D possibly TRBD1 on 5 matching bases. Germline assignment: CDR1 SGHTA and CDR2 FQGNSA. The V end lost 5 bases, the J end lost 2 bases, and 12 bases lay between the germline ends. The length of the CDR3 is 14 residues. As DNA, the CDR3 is TGTACCAGCAGCAGAATCGGGACGAACTATGGCTACACCTTC. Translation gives CTSSRIGTNYGYTF. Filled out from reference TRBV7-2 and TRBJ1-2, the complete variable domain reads GAGVSQSPSNKVTEKGKDVELRCDPISGHTALYWYRQSLGQGLEFLIYFQGNSAPDKSGLPSDRFSAERTGGSVSTLTIQRTQQEDSAVYLCTSSRIGTNYGYTFGSGTRLTVV.

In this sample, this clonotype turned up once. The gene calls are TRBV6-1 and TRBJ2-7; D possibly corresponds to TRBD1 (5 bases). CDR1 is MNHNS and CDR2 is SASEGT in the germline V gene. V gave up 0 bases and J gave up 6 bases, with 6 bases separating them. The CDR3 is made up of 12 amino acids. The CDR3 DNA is TGTGCCAGCAGTGAAGCGGGGCCCGAGCAGTACTTC. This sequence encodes CASSEAGPEQYF.

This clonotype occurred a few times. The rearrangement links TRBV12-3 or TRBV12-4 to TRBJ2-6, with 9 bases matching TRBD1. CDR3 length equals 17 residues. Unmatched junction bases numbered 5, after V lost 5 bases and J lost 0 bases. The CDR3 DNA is TGTGCCAGCAGTCCCGGGACAGGGATCTCTGGGGCCAACGTCCTGACTTTC. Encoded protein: CASSPGTGISGANVLTF.

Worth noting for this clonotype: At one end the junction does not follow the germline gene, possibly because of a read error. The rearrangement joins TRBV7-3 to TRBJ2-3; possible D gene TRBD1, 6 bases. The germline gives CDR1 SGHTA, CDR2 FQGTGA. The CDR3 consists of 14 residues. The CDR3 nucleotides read TGTGCCAGCAGCCGGGACGGATGGACAGATACGCAGTATTTC. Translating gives CASSRDGWTDTQYF.

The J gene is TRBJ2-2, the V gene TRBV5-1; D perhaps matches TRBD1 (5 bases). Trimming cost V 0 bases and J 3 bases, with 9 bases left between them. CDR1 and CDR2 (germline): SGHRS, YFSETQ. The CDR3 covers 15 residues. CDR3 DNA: TGCGCCAGCAGCTTGGTTAGGGGCGACACCGGGGAGCTGTTTTTT. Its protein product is CASSLVRGDTGELFF.

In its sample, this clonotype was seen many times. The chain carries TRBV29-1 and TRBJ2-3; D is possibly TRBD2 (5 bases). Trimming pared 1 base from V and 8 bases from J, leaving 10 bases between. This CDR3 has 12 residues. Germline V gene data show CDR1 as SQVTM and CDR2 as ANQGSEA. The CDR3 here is CSVEGPRGTQYF. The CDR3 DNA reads TGCAGCGTTGAAGGGCCCCGGGGTACGCAGTATTTT.

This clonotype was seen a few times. This chain's CDR3 is CSARRQGVYYGYTF. The CDR3 DNA is TGCAGTGCTAGAAGACAGGGGGTCTACTATGGCTACACCTTC. V and J are TRBV20-1 and TRBJ1-2; 9 bases align to TRBD1. Unmatched junction bases numbered 4, after V lost 2 bases and J lost 3 bases. In germline, CDR1 is DFQATT, CDR2 SNEGSKA (reference sequence). The CDR3 spans 14 residues.

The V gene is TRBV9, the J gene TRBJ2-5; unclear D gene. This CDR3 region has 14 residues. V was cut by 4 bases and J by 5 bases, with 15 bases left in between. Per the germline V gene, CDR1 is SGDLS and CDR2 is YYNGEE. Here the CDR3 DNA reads TGTGCCAGCAGCCCCCGGCTAGATCATGAGACCCAGTACTTC. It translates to CASSPRLDHETQYF.

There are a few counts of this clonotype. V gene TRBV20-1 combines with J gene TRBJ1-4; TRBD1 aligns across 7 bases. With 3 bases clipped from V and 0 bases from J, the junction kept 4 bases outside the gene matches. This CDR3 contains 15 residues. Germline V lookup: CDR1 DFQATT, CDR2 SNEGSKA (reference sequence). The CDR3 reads CSASRTGSTNEKLFF. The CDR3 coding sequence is TGCAGTGCTAGCCGGACAGGTTCAACTAATGAAAAACTGTTTTTT.

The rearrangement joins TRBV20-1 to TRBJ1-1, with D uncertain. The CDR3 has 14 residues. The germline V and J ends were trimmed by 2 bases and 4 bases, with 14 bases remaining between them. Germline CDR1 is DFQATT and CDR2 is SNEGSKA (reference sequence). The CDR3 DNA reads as TGCAGTGCTAGACTGTCCCGTCTGGGCACTGAAGCTTTCTTT. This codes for CSARLSRLGTEAFF.

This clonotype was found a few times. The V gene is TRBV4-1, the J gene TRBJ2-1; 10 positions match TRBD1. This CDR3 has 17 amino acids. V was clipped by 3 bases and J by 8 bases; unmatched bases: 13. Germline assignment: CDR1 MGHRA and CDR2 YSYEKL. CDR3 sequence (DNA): TGCGCCAGCAGCCAGAACTTGGGACCGGGGACAGGGGATGAGCAGTTCTTC. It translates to CASSQNLGPGTGDEQFF.

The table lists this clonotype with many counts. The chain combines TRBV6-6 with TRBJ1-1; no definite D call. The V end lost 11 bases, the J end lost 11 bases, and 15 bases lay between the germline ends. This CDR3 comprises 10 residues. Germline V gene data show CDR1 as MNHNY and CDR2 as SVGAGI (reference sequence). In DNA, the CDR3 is TGTGCCTCTTTTGGGGTCGGGGCTTTCTTT. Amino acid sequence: CASFGVGAFF.

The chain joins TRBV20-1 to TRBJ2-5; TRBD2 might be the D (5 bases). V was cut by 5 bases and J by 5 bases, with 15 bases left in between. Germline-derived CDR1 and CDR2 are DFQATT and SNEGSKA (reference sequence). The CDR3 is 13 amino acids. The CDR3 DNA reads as TGCAGTGCTTTCCTAGCCTCGGGGGAGACCCAGTACTTC. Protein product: CSAFLASGETQYF.

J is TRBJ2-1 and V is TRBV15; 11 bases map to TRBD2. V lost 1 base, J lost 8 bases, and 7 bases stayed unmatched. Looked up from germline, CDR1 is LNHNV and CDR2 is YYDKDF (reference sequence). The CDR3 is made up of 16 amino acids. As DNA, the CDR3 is TGTGCCACCAGCAGAGGTGTGACTAGCGGGGAAGATGAGCAGTTCTTC. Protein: CATSRGVTSGEDEQFF.

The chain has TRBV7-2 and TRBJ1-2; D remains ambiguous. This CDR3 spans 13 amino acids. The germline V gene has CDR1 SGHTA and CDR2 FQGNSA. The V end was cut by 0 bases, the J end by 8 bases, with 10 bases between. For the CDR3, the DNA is TGTGCCAGCAGCTTAGCTGACGGCAGGGGCTACACCTTC. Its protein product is CASSLADGRGYTF.

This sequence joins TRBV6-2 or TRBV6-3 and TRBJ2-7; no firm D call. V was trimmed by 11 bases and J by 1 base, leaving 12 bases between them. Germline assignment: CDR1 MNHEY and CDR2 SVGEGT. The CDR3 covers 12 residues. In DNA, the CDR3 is TGTGCCGGTAGGACCTCTTCCTACGAGCAGTACTTC. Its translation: CAGRTSSYEQYF.